Presented here are 2 T cell receptor beta chains from one specimen sequenced in a study of T cells in Graves' hyperthyroidism and ophthalmopathy. RNA transcripts served as the template for amplifying TCR beta CDR3 regions. HTBI primers drove first-round RT-PCR of the TCR CDR3. Via MiXCR, TCRdb re-called the multiplex PCR reads, giving one row per CDR3 protein. The sample holds hundreds of thousands of distinct CDR3 sequences, 35% to 45% seen once. The sample comprised blood. The source of these receptors is a man in his late teens or twenties with Graves' hyperthyroidism.

As concerns this clonotype: One end of the junction does not line up with germline, which may come from a read error. The J gene is TRBJ1-5, the V gene TRBV2; 7 positions agree with TRBD1. Germline V lookup: CDR1 SNHLY, CDR2 FYNNEI. This CDR3 region has 15 residues. The CDR3 protein is CASSDRDLSNQPQHF. Here the CDR3 DNA reads TGCGCCAGCAGTGACAGGGACCTTAGCAATCAGCCCCAGCATTTT.

The CDR3 protein is CSGDRGGIEAFF. The CDR3 coding sequence is TGCAGCGGTGACAGGGGAGGTATCGAAGCTTTCTTT. V usage is TRBV29-1 and J usage is TRBJ1-1; 8 positions match TRBD1. Per the germline V gene, CDR1 is SQVTM and CDR2 is ANQGSEA. This CDR3 comprises 12 residues. V shed 7 bases and J 8 bases; nucleotides not matched to a gene: 9.